This note documents a single T cell receptor beta chain sequence. The data originate from a study of shared clonotypes between healthy human individuals. Only in-frame clones appear in the TCRdb table, and some are missing; sequencing was by immunoSEQ multiplex PCR. This sample carries roughly 1,000,000 clones, approximately 80% of them seen once, and the ten largest clones take approximately 0.5%. Per germline, CDR1 MDHEN and CDR2 SYDVKM. The V end was cut by 7 bases, the J end by 4 bases, with 14 bases between. The CDR3 length is 14 residues. Sequencing was performed on memory CD4+ T cells from PBMCs. Subset indicated: CD45RA-negative fraction. The sequence was collected from a man aged 18 to 30 in good health. Some clones in this sample may be carry-over from other donors' samples. The chain recombines TRBV28 with TRBJ2-1; D unresolved. As DNA, the CDR3 is TGTGCCAGCACCTCAACAGAGCCGTACAATGAGCAGTTCTTC. It codes for CASTSTEPYNEQFF.